This T cell receptor (beta chain) stems from a study of T-cell memory formation after mild COVID-19. This clonotype occurred a few times. Germline V CDR1 and CDR2: SGHTA, FQGTGA. This CDR3 comprises 16 residues. V gave up 5 bases and J gave up 3 bases, with 17 bases separating them. Constant-segment-primed 5'RACE gave TCR alpha and TCR beta cDNA libraries with sample barcodes and UMIs. A single record per CDR3 protein comes from TCRdb applying MiXCR to the 5' RACE reads. Of about 340,000 distinct CDR3 sequences detected, around a sixth appear once; the ten largest clones hold 20% to 25%. Material: PBMCs or a T cell subset sorted from them (not recorded which). This TCR was recovered from a man younger than 35 who had mild COVID-19 (a few samples of this study predate the infection). Cell type and time point are not known. V and J are TRBV7-3 and TRBJ2-1; a possible D gene is TRBD2 (5 bases). CDR3 sequence reads: CASSNTPGRYYNEQFF. CDR3 DNA: TGTGCCAGCAGCAATACTCCGGGGAGATACTACAATGAGCAGTTCTTC.